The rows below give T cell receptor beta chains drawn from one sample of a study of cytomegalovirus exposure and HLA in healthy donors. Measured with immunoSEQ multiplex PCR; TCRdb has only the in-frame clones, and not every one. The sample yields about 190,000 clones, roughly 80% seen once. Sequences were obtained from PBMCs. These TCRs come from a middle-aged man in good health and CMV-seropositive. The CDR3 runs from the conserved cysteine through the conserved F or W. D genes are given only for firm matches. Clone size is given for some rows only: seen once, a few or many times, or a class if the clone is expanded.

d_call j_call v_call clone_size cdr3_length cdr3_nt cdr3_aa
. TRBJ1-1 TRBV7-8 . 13 TGTGCCAGCAGCTTCAACAGGAACACTGAAGCTTTCTTT CASSFNRNTEAFF
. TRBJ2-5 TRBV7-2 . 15 TGTGCCAGCAGCATGCAAAGGACAGTGGGGGAGACCCAGTACTTC CASSMQRTVGETQYF
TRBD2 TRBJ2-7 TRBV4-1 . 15 TGCGCCAGCAGCCAACCCGGGACTACCCGATACGAGCAGTACTTC CASSQPGTTRYEQYF
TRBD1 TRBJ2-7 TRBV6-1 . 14 TGTGCCAGCCGCGGGACAGGCGGGGTTTACGAGCAGTACTTC CASRGTGGVYEQYF
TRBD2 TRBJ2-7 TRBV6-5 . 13 TGTGCCAGCAGTACGCCGGGGGGCTACGAGCAGTACTTC CASSTPGGYEQYF
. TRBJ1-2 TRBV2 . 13 TGTGCCAGCAGTGAAGACAGGGTCTATGGCTACACCTTC CASSEDRVYGYTF
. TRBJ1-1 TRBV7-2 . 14 TGTGCCAGCAGCTTGGGGGCCACGAACACTGAAGCTTTCTTT CASSLGATNTEAFF
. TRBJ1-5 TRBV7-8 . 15 TGTGCCAGCAGCCTTGGACAGAATAGCAATCAGCCCCAGCATTTT CASSLGQNSNQPQHF
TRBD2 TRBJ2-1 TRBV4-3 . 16 TGCGCCAGCAGCCAAGAGGTGGATAGCGGGGCCAATGAGCAGTTCTTC CASSQEVDSGANEQFF
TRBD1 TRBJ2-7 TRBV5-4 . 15 TGTGCCAGCAGACGGGACAGGCCTTCTACCTACGAGCAGTACTTC CASRRDRPSTYEQYF
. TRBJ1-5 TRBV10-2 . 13 TGCGCCAGCACGGGCGGGGGGCAGTTGCCCCAGCATTTT CASTGGGQLPQHF
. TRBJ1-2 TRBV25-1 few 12 TGTGCCAGCAACAGGGCTAACTATGGCTACACCTTC CASNRANYGYTF
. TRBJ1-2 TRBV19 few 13 TGTGCCAGTAGTATGGGCCAGGGATATGGCTACACCTTC CASSMGQGYGYTF
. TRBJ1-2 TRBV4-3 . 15 TGCGCCAGCAGCCAAGATATGGGGGCAGGGTACGGCTACACCTTC CASSQDMGAGYGYTF
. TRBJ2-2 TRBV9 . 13 TGTGCCAGCAGCAGCAGGGTTACCGGGGAGCTGTTTTTT CASSSRVTGELFF
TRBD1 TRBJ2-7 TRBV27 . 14 TGTGCCAGCAGTCCCGGGACAGGGGGTTACGAGCAGTACTTC CASSPGTGGYEQYF
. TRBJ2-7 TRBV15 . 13 TGTGCCACCAGCAGAGAAGGGGGCTACGAGCAGTACTTC CATSREGGYEQYF
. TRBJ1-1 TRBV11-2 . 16 TGTGCCAGCAGCTTAGGGCAGGGGCCGCGAGGCACTGAAGCTTTCTTT CASSLGQGPRGTEAFF
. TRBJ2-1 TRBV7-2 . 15 TGTGCCAGCAGCTTATGGAGGGTCCTCTACAATGAGCAGTTCTTC CASSLWRVLYNEQFF
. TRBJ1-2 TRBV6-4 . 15 TGTGCCAGCAGTGAAGGTGGGGGAGGGAACTATGGCTACACCTTC CASSEGGGGNYGYTF
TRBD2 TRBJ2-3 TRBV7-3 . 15 TGTGCCAGCAGCTTAATAGCGGGGCGCACAGATACGCAGTATTTT CASSLIAGRTDTQYF
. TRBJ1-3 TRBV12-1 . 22 TGTGCCAGCAGCTTTTTGGTTGACAGCTACTACTTCAACTGCACCTCTGGAAACACCATATATTTT CASSFLVDSYYFNCTSGNTIYF
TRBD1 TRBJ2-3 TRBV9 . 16 TGTGCCAGCAGCGTAGCTACGGGACAGGGGGAGGATACGCAGTATTTT CASSVATGQGEDTQYF
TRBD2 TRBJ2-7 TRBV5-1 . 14 TGCGCCAGCCGCGAGCGGGGGGACGCCTACGAGCAGTACTTC CASRERGDAYEQYF
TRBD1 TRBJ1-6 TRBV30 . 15 TGTGCCTGGAGTACGGGACAGGGGGCCGATTCACCCCTCCACTTT CAWSTGQGADSPLHF
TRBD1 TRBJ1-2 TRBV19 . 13 TGTGCCAGGCCGACAGGGGGTAAGCGTGGCTACACCTTC CARPTGGKRGYTF
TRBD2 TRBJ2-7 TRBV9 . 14 TGTGCCAGCAGCCCCTCCCGGGGGGGCTACGAGCAGTACTTC CASSPSRGGYEQYF
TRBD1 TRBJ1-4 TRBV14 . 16 TGTGCCAGCAGCCAAGGTTTCCAGGGGGCGAGGGAAAAACTGTTTTTT CASSQGFQGAREKLFF
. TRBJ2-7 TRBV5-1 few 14 TGCGCCAGCAGCTTGGCCGGGGTAGTCTACGAGCAGTACTTC CASSLAGVVYEQYF
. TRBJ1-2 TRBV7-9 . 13 TGTGCCAGCAGCACAGGGTTGGGGGATGGCTACACCTTC CASSTGLGDGYTF
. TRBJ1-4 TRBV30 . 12 TGTGCCTGTGTTGGGAGACGTGAAAAACTGTTTTTT CACVGRREKLFF
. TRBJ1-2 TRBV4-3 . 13 TGCGCCAGCAGCCAAGAATCGGGGTATGGCTACACCTTC CASSQESGYGYTF
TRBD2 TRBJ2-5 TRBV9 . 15 TGTGCCAGCAGCGTAGCGACTAGCGGTCAAGAGACCCAGTACTTC CASSVATSGQETQYF
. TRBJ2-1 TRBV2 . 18 TGTGCCAGCAGTGGAGGTGGGGGGGCGGAAAAAGTCTACAATGAGCAGTTCTTC CASSGGGGAEKVYNEQFF
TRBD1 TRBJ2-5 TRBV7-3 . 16 TGTGCCAGCAGCAACACCGGGACAGGGGGCTTGGAGACCCAGTACTTC CASSNTGTGGLETQYF